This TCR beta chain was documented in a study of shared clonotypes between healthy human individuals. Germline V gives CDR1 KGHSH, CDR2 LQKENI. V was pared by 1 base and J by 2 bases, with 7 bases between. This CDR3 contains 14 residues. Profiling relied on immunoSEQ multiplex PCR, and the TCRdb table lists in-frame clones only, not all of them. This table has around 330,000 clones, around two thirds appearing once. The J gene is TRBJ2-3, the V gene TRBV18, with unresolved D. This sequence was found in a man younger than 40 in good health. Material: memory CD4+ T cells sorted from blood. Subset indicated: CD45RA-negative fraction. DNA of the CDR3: TGTGCCAGCTCACCACGAAGGGACACAGATACGCAGTATTTT. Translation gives CASSPRRDTDTQYF.